The present entry profiles one T cell receptor beta chain with its context. Its antigen remains unidentified. The sample holds no much larger clone one base away, and base qualities are not on file. These data are taken from a study of cytomegalovirus exposure and HLA in healthy donors (TCRdb year 2017). About the investigation overall: The roughly 670 repertoires of the first cohort and the 110 or so validation repertoires were produced on the same platform, according to a later analysis. The study aimed to test whether cataloging public T cell receptors could reveal signatures of past pathogen exposure. Along with the roughly 610-subject first cohort, a separate validation cohort of over 90 different subjects was used. High-throughput TCR immunosequencing, statistical association of individual TCRs with disease status, and machine learning were combined to predict cytomegalovirus infection status.

Study-wide findings and limitations: The study listed 150 to 200 TCR beta chains as associated with cytomegalovirus. In vitro tests confirmed that a few of the cytomegalovirus-associated TCR beta chains recognize cytomegalovirus antigens. According to the authors, the approach could potentially be generalized to other disease states and immunological phenotypes. A later analysis lacked HLA typing for the validation cohort, so it scored co-occurrence in that cohort across all 110 or so repertoires. In both the original and validation cohorts, the classifier was reported to diagnose cytomegalovirus status with high specificity and sensitivity. While some public TCRs were present in many individuals, most TCR sequences turned up only very rarely across donors. Subsequent analysis determined that TCRs grouped into clusters in the first cohort also showed a tendency toward co-occurrence across the 120 validation repertoires, and approximately 94% of cluster scores exceeded 0.

The library was generated by the immunoSEQ multiplex PCR assay. Under the source paper's analysis protocol: A statistical classification framework was developed to diagnose cytomegalovirus status using the catalog of TCR beta chain sequences. Not all clones reach the TCRdb copy of this immuneACCESS table, which keeps in-frame sequences only. Checked studies attribute under half of the gap to unresolved V genes and leave the rest unexplained. Clonal size and the V and J genes are those of that table, whereas D and trimming came from the DNA. Within this sample are some 150,000 clones, with about 83% of them counted one time only. The ten largest clones represent more than 1.2% of the sample. Per the germline V gene, SGHTA is the CDR1 and FQGNSA is the CDR2. Germline trimming: 5 bases from V, 1 base from J; junction bases outside gene matches: 12. The CDR3 measures 19 amino acids from cysteine to phenylalanine. Of all the DNA, just the CDR3 is kept, 57 bases in frame from base 1.

Separate from the approximately 700-subject first cohort, the validation cohort of around 130 subjects was the group to which the donors belonged. This sequence originates from a woman in her twenties or thirties in good health and CMV-seronegative. In this chain, TRBV7-2 is recombined with TRBJ2-5; 14 central bases correspond to TRBD2. The sample was PBMCs. At the DNA level, the sequence is TGTGCCAGCAGCGTAGTAAAGACTAGCGGGGGGGCGCCCCAAGAGACCCAGTACTTC. Translated, it reads CASSVVKTSGGAPQETQYF.